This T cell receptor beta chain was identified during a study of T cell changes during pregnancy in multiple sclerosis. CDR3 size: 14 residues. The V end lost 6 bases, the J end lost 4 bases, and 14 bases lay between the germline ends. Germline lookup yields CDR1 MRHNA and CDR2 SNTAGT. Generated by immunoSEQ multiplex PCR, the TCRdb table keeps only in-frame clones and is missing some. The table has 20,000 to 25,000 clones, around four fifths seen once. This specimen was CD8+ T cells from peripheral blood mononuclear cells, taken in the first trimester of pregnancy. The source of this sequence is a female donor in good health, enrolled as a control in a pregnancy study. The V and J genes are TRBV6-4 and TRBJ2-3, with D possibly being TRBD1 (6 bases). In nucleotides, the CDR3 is TGTGCCAGCAGCCCGACAGGCCCCCCAGATACGCAGTATTTT. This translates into CASSPTGPPDTQYF.